A single sample gave rise to the 8 T cell receptor beta chains below, sequenced in a study of shared clonotypes between healthy human individuals. TCRdb keeps only in-frame clones here, not all; method: immunoSEQ multiplex PCR. The data contain roughly 520,000 clones, 95% to 97% of them seen just once; the ten biggest clones take up under 0.065%. The specimen sequenced was naive CD4+ T cells sorted from blood. Subset given: CD45RA+ positively selected. The source is a woman in her twenties or thirties in good health.

This chain connects TRBV7-6 to TRBJ2-3; the match to TRBD2 covers 13 bases. The CDR3 extends over 16 amino acids. Germline V CDR1 and CDR2: SGHVS, FNYEAQ. The junction had 2 bases not matched to a gene; V was cut back by 1 base and J by 4 bases. The CDR3 DNA sequence: TGTGCCAGCAGCTTAGGGACTAGCGGGAGATCAGATACGCAGTATTTT. It is translated as CASSLGTSGRSDTQYF.

The rearrangement joins TRBV5-4 to TRBJ1-1; no clear D. CDR1 and CDR2 from the germline V gene are SGHNT and YYREEE (reference sequence). The CDR3 is made up of 15 amino acids. The V end lost 4 bases, the J end lost 0 bases, and 13 bases lay between the germline ends. The CDR3 protein is CASSPPNSLNTEAFF. As DNA, the CDR3 is TGTGCCAGCAGCCCCCCTAACAGCCTGAACACTGAAGCTTTCTTT.

This chain connects TRBV11-2 to TRBJ2-1; D possibly matches TRBD1 or TRBD2 (5 bases each). Germline V gene lookup returns CDR1 SGHAT and CDR2 FQNNGV. Trimming cost V 4 bases and J 7 bases, with 14 bases left between them. This CDR3 spans 14 amino acids. This chain's CDR3 is CASSWDRRGNEQFF. The CDR3 DNA reads TGTGCCAGCAGCTGGGACCGCCGAGGAAATGAGCAGTTCTTC.

The gene calls are TRBV5-1 and TRBJ2-1, with 8 bases lining up with TRBD2. This CDR3 region has 17 residues. Germline CDR1 SGHRS, CDR2 YFSETQ. V lost 0 bases and J lost 7; bases outside the gene matches: 12. CDR3 in DNA: TGCGCCAGCAGCTTGGTTATGGTCCAGATAGCGGGGAATGAGCAGTTCTTC. Its protein product is CASSLVMVQIAGNEQFF.

V and J are TRBV6-5 and TRBJ2-7; perhaps TRBD1 as D (6 bases). Trimming took 7 bases from V and 5 from J, leaving 15 bases between them. The CDR3 has 13 amino acids. Per germline, CDR1 MNHEY and CDR2 SVGAGI. The CDR3 sequence: CASTQGTGHEQYF. CDR3 sequence (DNA): TGTGCCAGCACTCAGGGGACCGGACACGAGCAGTACTTC.

J is TRBJ1-2 and V is TRBV13; D is possibly TRBD1 (5 bases). The V and J ends lost 5 bases and 0 bases respectively, with 13 bases between them. From germline, CDR1 is PRHDT and CDR2 FYEKMQ (reference sequence). The CDR3 contains 15 residues. Written as DNA, the CDR3 is TGTGCCAGCAGCGGCAGACAGAGATCTAACTATGGCTACACCTTC. Translation gives CASSGRQRSNYGYTF.

The rearrangement links TRBV4-1 to TRBJ2-7, with TRBD2 identical over 7 bases. CDR1 is MGHRA, CDR2 YSYEKL, per germline. This CDR3 has 19 residues. With 1 base clipped from V and 0 bases from J, the junction kept 15 bases outside the gene matches. In nucleotides, the CDR3 is TGCGCCAGCAGCCAAGCAGGACAAAAGTGGCAGCGGGACTCCTACGAGCAGTACTTC. Its protein product is CASSQAGQKWQRDSYEQYF.

The gene calls are TRBV4-1 and TRBJ2-7, with D uncertain. Germline V gene lookup returns CDR1 MGHRA and CDR2 YSYEKL. V gave up 4 bases and J gave up 3 bases, with 13 bases separating them. The CDR3 is made up of 14 amino acids. The chain's CDR3 is CASSPDTDGYEQYF. The DNA for the CDR3 is TGCGCCAGCAGCCCGGATACAGACGGCTACGAGCAGTACTTC.